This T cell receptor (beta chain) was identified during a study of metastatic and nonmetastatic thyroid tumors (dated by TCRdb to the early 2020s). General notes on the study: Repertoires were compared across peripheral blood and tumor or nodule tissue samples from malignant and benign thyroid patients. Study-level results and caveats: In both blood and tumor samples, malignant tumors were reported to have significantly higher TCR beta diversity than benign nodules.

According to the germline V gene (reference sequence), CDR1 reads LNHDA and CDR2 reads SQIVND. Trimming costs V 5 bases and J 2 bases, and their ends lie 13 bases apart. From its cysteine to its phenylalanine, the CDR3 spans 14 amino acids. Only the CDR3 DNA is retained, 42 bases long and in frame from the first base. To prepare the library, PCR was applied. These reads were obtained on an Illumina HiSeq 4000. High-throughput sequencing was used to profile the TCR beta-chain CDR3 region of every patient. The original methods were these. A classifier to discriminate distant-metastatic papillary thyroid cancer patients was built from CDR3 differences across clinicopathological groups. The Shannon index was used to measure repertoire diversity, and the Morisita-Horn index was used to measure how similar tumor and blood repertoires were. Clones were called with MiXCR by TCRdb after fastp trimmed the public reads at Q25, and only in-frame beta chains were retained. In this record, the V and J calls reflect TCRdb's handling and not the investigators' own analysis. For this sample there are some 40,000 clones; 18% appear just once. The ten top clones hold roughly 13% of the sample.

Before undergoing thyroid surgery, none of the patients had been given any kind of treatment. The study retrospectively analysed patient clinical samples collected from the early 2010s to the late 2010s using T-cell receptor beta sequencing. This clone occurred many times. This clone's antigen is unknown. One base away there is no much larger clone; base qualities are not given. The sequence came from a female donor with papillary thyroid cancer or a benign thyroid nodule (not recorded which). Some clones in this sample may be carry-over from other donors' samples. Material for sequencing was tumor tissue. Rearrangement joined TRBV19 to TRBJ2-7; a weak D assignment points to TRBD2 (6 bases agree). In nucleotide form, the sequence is TGTGCCAGTAGTGCCGGGACTTACACCTACGAGCAGTACTTC. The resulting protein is CASSAGTYTYEQYF.